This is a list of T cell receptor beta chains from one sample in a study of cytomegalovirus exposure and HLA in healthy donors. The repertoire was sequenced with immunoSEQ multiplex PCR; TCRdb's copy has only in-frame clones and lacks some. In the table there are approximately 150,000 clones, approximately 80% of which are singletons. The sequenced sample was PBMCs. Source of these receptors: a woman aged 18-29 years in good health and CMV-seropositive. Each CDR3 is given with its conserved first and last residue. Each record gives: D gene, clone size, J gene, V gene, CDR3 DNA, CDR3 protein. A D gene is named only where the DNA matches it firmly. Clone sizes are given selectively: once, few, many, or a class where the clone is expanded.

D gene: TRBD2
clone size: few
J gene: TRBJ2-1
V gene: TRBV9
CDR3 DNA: TGTGCCAGCGCGGGGGGTAGCGGTTCCTACAATGAGCAGTTCTTC
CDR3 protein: CASAGGSGSYNEQFF

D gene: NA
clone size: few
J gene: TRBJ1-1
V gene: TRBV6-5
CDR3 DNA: TGTGCCAGCCGGACGGGACAAATGAACACTGAAGCTTTCTTT
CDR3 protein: CASRTGQMNTEAFF

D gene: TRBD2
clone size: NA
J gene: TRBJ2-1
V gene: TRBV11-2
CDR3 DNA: TGTGCCAGCAGCTTAGTGGGGGGAGCGGGGAGCTACAATGAGCAGTTCTTC
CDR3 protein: CASSLVGGAGSYNEQFF

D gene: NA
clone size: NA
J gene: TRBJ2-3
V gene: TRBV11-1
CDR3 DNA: TGTGCCAGCAGTCCTACCCCCTCCACAGATACGCAGTATTTT
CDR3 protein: CASSPTPSTDTQYF

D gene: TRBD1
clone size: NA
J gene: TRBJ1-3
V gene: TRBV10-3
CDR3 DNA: TGTGCCATAAAACAGGGGCCGCATGGAAACACCATATATTTT
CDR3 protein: CAIKQGPHGNTIYF

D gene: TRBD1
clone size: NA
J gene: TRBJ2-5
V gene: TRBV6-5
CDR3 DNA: TGTGCCAGCAGTTATAAGACAGGGGGTCAAGAGACCCAGTACTTC
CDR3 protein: CASSYKTGGQETQYF

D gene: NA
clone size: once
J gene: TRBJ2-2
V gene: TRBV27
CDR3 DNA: TGTGCCAGCAGTTGGGGGGCAGGCGGGGGGCTGTTTTTT
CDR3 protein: CASSWGAGGGLFF

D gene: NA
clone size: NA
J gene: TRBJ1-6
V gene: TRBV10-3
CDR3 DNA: TGTGCCATCCGGACAGAAAGGGGGTATAATTCACCCCTCCACTTT
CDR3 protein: CAIRTERGYNSPLHF

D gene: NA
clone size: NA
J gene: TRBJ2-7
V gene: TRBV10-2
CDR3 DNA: TGCGCCAGCACCCACCTTGGGGGACTCTCTTCCTACGAGCAGTACTTC
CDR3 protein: CASTHLGGLSSYEQYF

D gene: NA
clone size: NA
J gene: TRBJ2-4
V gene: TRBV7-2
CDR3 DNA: TGTGCCAGCAGCGTTGATCGGTTGAACATTCAGTACTTC
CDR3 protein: CASSVDRLNIQYF

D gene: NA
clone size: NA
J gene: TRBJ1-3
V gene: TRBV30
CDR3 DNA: TGTGCCTGGAGGTACGGATCGGGTGGCTCTGGAAACACCATATATTTT
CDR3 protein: CAWRYGSGGSGNTIYF

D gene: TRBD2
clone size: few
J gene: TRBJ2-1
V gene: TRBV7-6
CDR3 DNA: TGTGCCAGCAGCTCTGGGACTAGCGGATACAATGAGCAGTTCTTC
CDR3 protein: CASSSGTSGYNEQFF

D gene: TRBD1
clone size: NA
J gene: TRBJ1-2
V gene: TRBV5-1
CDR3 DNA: TGCGCCAGCAGCGGCCCCGGACAGGGCTATGGCTACACCTTC
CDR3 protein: CASSGPGQGYGYTF

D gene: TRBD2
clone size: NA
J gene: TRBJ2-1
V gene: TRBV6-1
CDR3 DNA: TGTGCCAGCAGTACAAAGCGGGGGGGCAGTGAGCAGTTCTTC
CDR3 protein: CASSTKRGGSEQFF

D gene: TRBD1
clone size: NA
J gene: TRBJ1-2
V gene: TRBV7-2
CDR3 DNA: TGTGCCAGCAGCAGGGACAGGGTTAGCGATGGCTACACCTTC
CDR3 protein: CASSRDRVSDGYTF

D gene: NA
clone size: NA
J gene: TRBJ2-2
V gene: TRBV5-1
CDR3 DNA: TGCGCCAGCAGCTTGGGTCAGTTCACCGGGGAGCTGTTTTTT
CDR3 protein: CASSLGQFTGELFF

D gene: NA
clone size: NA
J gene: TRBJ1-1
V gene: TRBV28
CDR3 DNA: TGTGCCAGCACCTTTTTGGACAGCAACACTGAAGCTTTCTTT
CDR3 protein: CASTFLDSNTEAFF

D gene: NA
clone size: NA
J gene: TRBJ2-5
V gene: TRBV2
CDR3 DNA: TGTGCCAGCAGCCCCTTACTCCGGCGGGGGCCTCAAGAGACCCAGTACTTC
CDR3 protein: CASSPLLRRGPQETQYF

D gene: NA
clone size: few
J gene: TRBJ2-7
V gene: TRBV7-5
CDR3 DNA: TGTGCCAGAACCGCTGGGGGGGCCCCTCGCGAGCAGTACTTC
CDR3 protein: CARTAGGAPREQYF

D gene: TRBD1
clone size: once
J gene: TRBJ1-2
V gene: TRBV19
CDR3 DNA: TGTGCCAGTAGCTACGGGACAGCCTATGGCTACACCTTC
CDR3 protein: CASSYGTAYGYTF

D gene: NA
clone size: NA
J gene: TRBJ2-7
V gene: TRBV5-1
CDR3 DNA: TGCGCCAGCAGCTTGGCTCAGGGGAGCTACGAGCAGTACTTC
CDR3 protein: CASSLAQGSYEQYF

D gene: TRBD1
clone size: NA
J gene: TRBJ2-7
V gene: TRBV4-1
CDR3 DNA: TGCGCCAGCAGCCAGAGCCAGGGGGACTACGAGCAGTACTTC
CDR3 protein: CASSQSQGDYEQYF

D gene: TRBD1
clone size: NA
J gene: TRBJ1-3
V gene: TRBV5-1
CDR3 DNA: TGCGCCAGCAGCTGGGGACAGCCGGACTCTGGAAACACCATATATTTT
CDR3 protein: CASSWGQPDSGNTIYF

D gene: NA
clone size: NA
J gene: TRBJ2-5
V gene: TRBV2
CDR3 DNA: TGTGCCAGCAATCGGGACACACAAGAGACCCAGTACTTC
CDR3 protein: CASNRDTQETQYF

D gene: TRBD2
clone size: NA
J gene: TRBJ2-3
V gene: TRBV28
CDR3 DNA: TGTGCCAGCAGTCCGAGCGGGACTAACACAGATACGCAGTATTTT
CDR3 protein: CASSPSGTNTDTQYF

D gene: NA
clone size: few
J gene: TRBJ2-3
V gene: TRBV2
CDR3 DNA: TGTGCCAGCAGGACGGCGGGGTTAAAAACAGATACGCAGTATTTT
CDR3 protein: CASRTAGLKTDTQYF

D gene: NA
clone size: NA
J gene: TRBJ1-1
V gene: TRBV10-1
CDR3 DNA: TGCGCCAGCAGTGAACAGGGGAACACTGAAGCTTTCTTT
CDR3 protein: CASSEQGNTEAFF

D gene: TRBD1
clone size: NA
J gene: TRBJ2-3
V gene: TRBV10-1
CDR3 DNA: TGCGCCACCGCGACAGGGGGTACAGATACGCAGTATTTT
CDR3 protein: CATATGGTDTQYF

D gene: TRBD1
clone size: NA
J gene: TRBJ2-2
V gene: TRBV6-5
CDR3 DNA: TGTGCCAGCAGTTACTCCGGGACAGGGGGCACCGGGGAGCTGTTTTTT
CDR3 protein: CASSYSGTGGTGELFF

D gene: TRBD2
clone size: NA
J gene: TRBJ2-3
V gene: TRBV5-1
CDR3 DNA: TGCGCCAGCAGAACGAGCGGGGGGCCCACAGATACGCAGTATTTT
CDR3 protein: CASRTSGGPTDTQYF

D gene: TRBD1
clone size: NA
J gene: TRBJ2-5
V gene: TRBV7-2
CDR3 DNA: TGTGCCAGCAGCTTGGACAGGGGGGTGGAGACCCAGTACTTC
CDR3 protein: CASSLDRGVETQYF

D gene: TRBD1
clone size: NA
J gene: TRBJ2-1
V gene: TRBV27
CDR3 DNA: TGTGCCAGCAGTTCTCAGGGGGCTGGCAATGAGCAGTTCTTC
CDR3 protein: CASSSQGAGNEQFF